The present TCR beta chain was sequenced within a study of identical twins. General observations from the study: Invariant cells of the MAIT and iNKT types might have partly distorted the zero-insertion analyses. Rather than following the same donors, the conclusions depended on cross-sectional statistical analysis.

TCRdb reanalysed the 5' RACE reads using MiXCR and keeps one entry per CDR3 protein. Of 1.5 million to 2 million distinct CDR3 sequences in the sample, about 32% were seen once. This clonotype was found a few times. Its antigen remains unidentified. V shed 5 bases and J shed 4 bases, with 13 bases lying between them. The CDR3 has 13 residues. Germline V lookup: CDR1 DFQATT, CDR2 SNEGSKA (reference sequence). Sequencing used cord blood. V usage is TRBV20-1 and J usage is TRBJ2-3; weak D call: TRBD1 (5 bases). The clonotype comes from a newborn girl in good health. The CDR3 DNA is TGCAGTGCTGGACCCTGGGGCTCAGATACGCAGTATTTT. Its protein is CSAGPWGSDTQYF.